These 29 T cell receptor beta chains came from one sample sequenced in a study of CD8 T cells in Susac syndrome. Reverse transcription of roughly 0.5 to 1 ug RNA was carried out with random hexamers. TCRdb independently ran MiXCR on the immunoSEQ multiplex PCR reads; one entry per CDR3 protein. Among roughly 200,000 distinct CDR3 sequences listed, around 96% were seen once. Sequenced material: CD4+ T cells from PBMCs. Every receptor here comes from a human donor in good health.

This chain links TRBV3-1 with TRBJ2-1; maybe TRBD1 (6 bases). From germline, CDR1 is LGHDT and CDR2 YNNKEL (reference sequence). V lost 2 bases, J lost 6 bases, and 11 bases lay in between. This CDR3 is built from 14 residues. The CDR3 region has the DNA TGTGCCAGCAGCCAACCGGGACATTCCAATGAGCAGTTCTTC. Its translation: CASSQPGHSNEQFF.

The CDR3 region has the DNA TGTGCCAGCAGCTTAGTAACTAGCGGGATAGAGACCCAGTACTTC. Its translation: CASSLVTSGIETQYF. The chain has TRBV7-9 and TRBJ2-5; 10 nucleotides match TRBD2. The length of the CDR3 is 15 residues. Germline values: CDR1 SEHNR, CDR2 FQNEAQ (reference sequence). Trimming took 1 base from V and 4 from J; bases not matched to a gene: 3.

The CDR3 region has the DNA TGTGCCAGCAGGAATACGGGACAGGCTTACTACACCTTC. Its translation: CASRNTGQAYYTF. The chain joins TRBV6-1 to TRBJ1-2; TRBD1 matches at 8 bases. CDR3 size: 13 residues. V lost 6 bases to trimming and J lost 10 bases; unmatched junction nucleotides: 10. Germline V CDR1 and CDR2: MNHNS, SASEGT.

The chain has TRBV29-1 and TRBJ2-1, with D perhaps being TRBD1 or TRBD2 (5 bases each). Per the germline V gene, CDR1 is SQVTM and CDR2 is ANQGSEA. Trimming cost V 7 bases and J 4 bases, with 17 bases left between them. The CDR3 totals 14 residues. DNA of the CDR3: TGCAGCGCCTCGGACGGGGCATCGTACAATGAGCAGTTCTTC. Amino acids: CSASDGASYNEQFF.

The rearrangement joins TRBV9 to TRBJ2-5; D could derive from TRBD1 or TRBD2 (6 bases each). The CDR3 runs to 12 residues. Trimming took off 3 bases at V and 7 bases at J, with 10 bases between the two ends. The germline V gene encodes CDR1 SGDLS and CDR2 YYNGEE. CDR3 in DNA: TGTGCCAGCAGCGCCGAGGGGGGGACCCAGTACTTC. Its protein product is CASSAEGGTQYF. Drawing the rest from reference TRBV9 and TRBJ2-5, the complete variable domain is DSGVTQTPKHLITATGQRVTLRCSPRSGDLSVYWYQQSLDQGLQFLIQYYNGEERAKGNILERFSAQQFPDLHSELNLSSLELGDSALYFCASSAEGGTQYFGPGTRLLVL.

The genes are TRBV6-2 or TRBV6-3 and TRBJ2-3; tentative D call: TRBD1 (5 bases). The CDR3 sequence is 15 residues long. The V gene's germline CDR1 is MNHEY and CDR2 SVGEGT. Trimming shortened V by 3 bases and J by 0 bases, and 10 bases separated the two germline ends. The CDR3 coding sequence is TGTGCCAGCAGTTATCGTGGGGCAAGCACAGATACGCAGTATTTT. Translated, it gives CASSYRGASTDTQYF.

V and J are TRBV12-3 or TRBV12-4 and TRBJ1-1; the D gene is possibly TRBD1 (5 bases). Trimming cost V 6 bases and J 4 bases, with 15 bases left between them. The CDR3 contains 14 residues. The CDR3 here is CASRIFWDGTEAFF. Written as DNA, the CDR3 is TGTGCCAGCAGGATTTTTTGGGACGGCACTGAAGCTTTCTTT.

The V call is TRBV27, the J call TRBJ2-1, with 10 bases fitting TRBD2. The CDR3 runs 15 residues. V lost 3 bases, J lost 8 bases, and 7 bases stayed unmatched. In germline, CDR1 is MNHEY, CDR2 SMNVEV (reference sequence). The DNA for the CDR3 is TGTGCCAGCAGTTTTGGTACTAGCGGGGTAGATGAGCAGTTCTTC. Translating it yields CASSFGTSGVDEQFF.

This chain joins TRBV29-1 and TRBJ2-7; 11 bases map to TRBD2. V lost 4 bases to trimming and J lost 2 bases; unmatched junction nucleotides: 4. The CDR3 consists of 14 residues. Germline V lookup: CDR1 SQVTM, CDR2 ANQGSEA. The CDR3 region is CSVGGTSGTYEQYF. CDR3 in DNA: TGCAGCGTTGGAGGGACTAGCGGTACCTACGAGCAGTACTTC.

J is TRBJ1-4 and V is TRBV14; D remains unclear. V was shortened by 4 bases and J by 7 bases, with 13 bases between the two germline ends. This CDR3 is 14 amino acids long. CDR1 is SGHDN and CDR2 is FVKESK in the germline V gene. Here the CDR3 reads CASSRPGAGEKLFF. CDR3 DNA sequence: TGTGCCAGCAGCCGCCCGGGCGCAGGTGAAAAACTGTTTTTT.

The chain employs TRBV7-9 and TRBJ1-4; 10 bases line up with TRBD1. The CDR3 consists of 14 residues. Per the germline V gene, CDR1 is SEHNR and CDR2 is FQNEAQ (reference sequence). With 5 bases clipped from V and 7 bases from J, the junction kept 4 bases outside the gene matches. CDR3 DNA sequence: TGTGCCAGCAGCGTCGGACAGGGGGGTGAAAAACTGTTTTTT. Its translation is CASSVGQGGEKLFF.

The chain employs TRBV7-9 and TRBJ2-2, with 7 bases fitting TRBD2. The CDR3 is 16 residues long. The V segment lost 2 bases and the J segment 0 bases; nucleotides outside the gene matches: 3. Germline V CDR1 and CDR2: SEHNR, FQNEAQ (reference sequence). The CDR3 is CASSLLTSANTGELFF. CDR3 nucleotides: TGTGCCAGCAGCTTACTCACTAGCGCGAACACCGGGGAGCTGTTTTTT.

The chain is built from TRBV9 and TRBJ2-5; either TRBD1 or TRBD2 may supply D (5 bases each). This CDR3 has 13 amino acids. Trimming pared 4 bases from V and 10 bases from J, leaving 17 bases between. From germline, CDR1 is SGDLS and CDR2 YYNGEE. This CDR3 is CASSPRGEGIQYF. The CDR3 DNA reads TGTGCCAGCAGCCCCCGGGGAGAGGGGATCCAGTACTTC.

A few counts support this clonotype. The chain uses TRBV12-3 or TRBV12-4 and TRBJ2-1; the match to TRBD2 covers 15 bases. This CDR3 contains 15 residues. V shed 4 bases, J shed 8 bases, and the junction held 3 bases outside the gene matches. Here the CDR3 DNA reads TGTGCCAGCAGTTCCGGACTAGCGGGAGGGCATGAGCAGTTCTTC. Protein sequence: CASSSGLAGGHEQFF.

Only one count was recorded for this clonotype. J is TRBJ2-2 and V is TRBV4-3; D remains unclear. The CDR3 runs 16 residues. The germline gives CDR1 LGHNA, CDR2 YSLEER. V was trimmed by 1 base and J by 0 bases, leaving 9 bases between them. The CDR3 is CASSQVSLANTGELFF. The CDR3 coding sequence is TGCGCCAGCAGCCAAGTTTCCCTGGCGAACACCGGGGAGCTGTTTTTT.

The rearrangement joins TRBV19 to TRBJ2-1; TRBD1 matches at 7 bases. The CDR3 covers 13 residues. The germline V gene has CDR1 LNHDA and CDR2 SQIVND (reference sequence). V trimming: 3 bases; J trimming: 5 bases; junction bases outside the gene matches: 1. CDR3 coding DNA: TGTGCCAGTAGTATGGGGACAGACAATGAGCAGTTCTTC. Translated: CASSMGTDNEQFF.

This sequence joins TRBV7-9 and TRBJ2-7; unclear D gene. Trimming stripped 5 bases from V and 6 bases from J, with 11 bases between. The CDR3 is made up of 12 amino acids. Germline V CDR1 and CDR2: SEHNR, FQNEAQ (reference sequence). The CDR3 bases are TGTGCCAGCAGCGCGTCAGGCCCCGAGCAGTACTTC. Its translation: CASSASGPEQYF. The full variable domain, its missing parts supplied by reference TRBV7-9 and TRBJ2-7, is DTGVSQNPRHKITKRGQNVTFRCDPISEHNRLYWYRQTLGQGPEFLTYFQNEAQLEKSRLLSDRFSAERPKGSFSTLEIQRTEQGDSAMYLCASSASGPEQYFGPGTRLTVT.

The chain carries TRBV20-1 and TRBJ2-3, with D tentatively TRBD1 or TRBD2 (6 bases each). Germline lookup yields CDR1 DFQATT and CDR2 SNEGSKA (reference sequence). This CDR3 contains 17 residues. Trimming cost V 6 bases and J 1 base, with 23 bases left between them. In DNA, the CDR3 is TGCAGTGCCCCGGAGAGGGGGGTCGTCGACGGCACAGATACGCAGTATTTT. Amino acids: CSAPERGVVDGTDTQYF.

V is TRBV7-9 and J is TRBJ2-6; the D is unclear. This CDR3 comprises 14 residues. V lost 5 bases to trimming and J lost 8 bases, with 13 bases between them. The V gene's germline CDR1 is SEHNR and CDR2 FQNEAQ (reference sequence). CDR3 DNA sequence: TGTGCCAGCAGCCCCCGCGGAGCTTCCAACGTCCTGACTTTC. Translated, it gives CASSPRGASNVLTF.

The gene calls are TRBV14 and TRBJ1-2, with D perhaps TRBD1 (6 bases). Germline V CDR1 and CDR2: SGHDN, FVKESK. The CDR3 length is 13 residues. Deletions cut 4 bases from V and 4 bases from J, with 10 bases between. CDR3 coding DNA: TGTGCCAGCAGCCCCGGGACACCCTATGGCTACACCTTC. Residues: CASSPGTPYGYTF.

This rearrangement joins TRBV12-3 or TRBV12-4 to TRBJ1-2; 7 nucleotides line up with TRBD1. V trimming: 5 bases; J trimming: 5 bases; junction bases outside the gene matches: 14. This CDR3 region has 16 residues. CDR3 sequence reads: CASSRSGTAYEYGYTF. In DNA form, the CDR3 reads TGTGCCAGCAGTCGAAGTGGGACAGCCTATGAGTATGGCTACACCTTC.

DNA of the CDR3: TGCAGCGTTGAAGATCAATGGACGTCCACCCAGTACTTC. Encoded protein: CSVEDQWTSTQYF. This sequence joins TRBV29-1 and TRBJ2-5, with D uncertain. CDR1 is SQVTM, CDR2 ANQGSEA, per germline. The CDR3 spans 13 residues. The V and J ends lost 0 bases and 8 bases respectively, with 13 bases between them.

CDR3 nucleotide sequence: TGTGCCACCAGCAGAGAACCAGGGGGTAGAGCTTTCTTT. Amino acid sequence: CATSREPGGRAFF. The chain is built from TRBV15 and TRBJ1-1; TRBD1 matches 7 bases. J was trimmed by 10 bases and V by 0 bases; bases with no gene match: 5. This CDR3 contains 13 residues. Germline lookup yields CDR1 LNHNV and CDR2 YYDKDF (reference sequence).

The chain combines TRBV7-9 with TRBJ2-5; 8 bases map to TRBD2. The DNA end lines up better with TRBJ2-7; the J call may be wrong. Germline V gene lookup returns CDR1 SEHNR and CDR2 FQNEAQ (reference sequence). The CDR3 runs to 12 residues. For the CDR3, the DNA is TGTGCCAGCAACACGGGGGGGCGCGAGCAGTACTTC. Translation gives CASNTGGREQYF.

This clonotype was counted once. CDR3 sequence: CASSPRDTEAFF. In nucleotides, the CDR3 is TGTGCCAGCTCACCTCGGGACACTGAAGCTTTCTTT. The gene calls are TRBV18 and TRBJ1-1; no reliable D call. Deletions cut 3 bases from V and 3 bases from J, with 5 bases between. The CDR3 consists of 12 residues. CDR1 and CDR2 from the germline V gene are KGHSH and LQKENI.

The J gene is TRBJ2-7, the V gene TRBV30; TRBD2 aligns across 8 bases. V trimming: 0 bases; J trimming: 6 bases; junction bases outside the gene matches: 7. Germline lookup yields CDR1 GTSNPN and CDR2 SVGIG (reference sequence). CDR3 length equals 14 residues. The DNA of the CDR3 is TGTGCCTGGAGTGTACCCAGCGGGAGTACCGAGCAGTACTTC. Translating it yields CAWSVPSGSTEQYF.

CDR3 amino acids: CSARGGTGANQPQHF. The CDR3, as DNA: TGCAGTGCTAGGGGGGGGACAGGGGCGAATCAGCCCCAGCATTTT. The chain couples TRBV20-1 to TRBJ1-5; 10 bases agree with TRBD1. V gave up 3 bases and J gave up 4 bases; unmatched junction bases: 6. Germline V lookup: CDR1 DFQATT, CDR2 SNEGSKA (reference sequence). The CDR3 is 15 residues long.

The J gene is TRBJ1-1, the V gene TRBV9, with TRBD1 as a possible D gene (6 bases). Germline lookup yields CDR1 SGDLS and CDR2 YYNGEE. CDR3 length: 14 residues. The V end was cut by 3 bases, the J end by 0 bases, with 9 bases between. The CDR3 sequence: CASSAGTLNTEAFF. The CDR3 bases are TGTGCCAGCAGCGCCGGGACACTGAACACTGAAGCTTTCTTT.

This clonotype came up a few times. V is TRBV29-1 and J is TRBJ2-3; D unresolved. The CDR3 has 12 residues. V was shortened by 1 base and J by 4 bases, with 6 bases between the two germline ends. The germline CDR1 and CDR2 sequences are SQVTM and ANQGSEA. The CDR3 coding sequence is TGCAGCGTTGAAGGGGTCGCAGATACGCAGTATTTT. It translates to CSVEGVADTQYF.